This T cell receptor beta chain was recovered during a study of cytomegalovirus exposure and HLA in healthy donors. Study-wide results and limits: A later analysis found that most CMV-associated TCR beta chains appeared HLA-restricted. Later work associated roughly 17,000 TCR beta sequences with HLA alleles at 0.05 false discovery rate. Serostatus for CMV was the only available immune exposure information. A later analysis reported that several of the most significant clusters appeared to be linked to common viral pathogens, among them Epstein-Barr virus.

This clone has a handful of counts. Its antigen remains unidentified. This PCR relied on a set of 60 Vbeta primers and 13 Jbeta primers. Method: immunoSEQ multiplex PCR; TCRdb's copy keeps in-frame clones and lacks some. The table includes about 160,000 clones, just under 80% detected once. Specimen: PBMCs. The receptor's source is a woman aged 45-65 years in good health and CMV-seropositive.

The CDR3, as DNA: TGTGCTAGTGGTTCCGCGACAGGGGGATTTGCAACTAATGAAAAACTGTTTTTT. It yields the protein CASGSATGGFATNEKLFF. The chain couples TRBV12-5 to TRBJ1-4; 9 bases map to TRBD1. With V trimmed by 4 bases and J by 0 bases, 9 bases remained unmatched. Germline CDR1 reads LGHNT; CDR2 reads FRNRAP. CDR3 size: 18 residues.